Detailed here is one T cell receptor beta chain. This sample was included in a study of blood T cell repertoires in COVID-19. About the research overall: From the United States, Italy and Spain came samples of acute and convalescent COVID-19. PBMCs, B-cell-depleted T cells, or T cells provided the cDNA or gDNA that made up the material.

Germline V gene sequence: CDR1 SGDLS, CDR2 YYNGEE. The CDR3 runs 14 residues. Deletions cut 3 bases from V and 6 bases from J, with 12 bases between. How the authors handled the data: Scientists estimated how many nucleated cells there were by amplifying reference gene primers. Profiled with immunoSEQ multiplex PCR; TCRdb holds only in-frame clones, not every one. D and trimming come from the DNA, and the V and J calls and clone size come from that table. The sample records some 120,000 clones, around 83% being singletons. This chain connects TRBV9 to TRBJ1-4; D may be TRBD1 (6 bases). Material for sequencing was peripheral blood. The sequence was obtained from a woman between 45 and 65 years old with acute or convalescent COVID-19. The CDR3 spells CASSGTVTHEKLFF. CDR3 DNA sequence: TGTGCCAGCAGCGGGACAGTAACCCATGAAAAACTGTTTTTT.